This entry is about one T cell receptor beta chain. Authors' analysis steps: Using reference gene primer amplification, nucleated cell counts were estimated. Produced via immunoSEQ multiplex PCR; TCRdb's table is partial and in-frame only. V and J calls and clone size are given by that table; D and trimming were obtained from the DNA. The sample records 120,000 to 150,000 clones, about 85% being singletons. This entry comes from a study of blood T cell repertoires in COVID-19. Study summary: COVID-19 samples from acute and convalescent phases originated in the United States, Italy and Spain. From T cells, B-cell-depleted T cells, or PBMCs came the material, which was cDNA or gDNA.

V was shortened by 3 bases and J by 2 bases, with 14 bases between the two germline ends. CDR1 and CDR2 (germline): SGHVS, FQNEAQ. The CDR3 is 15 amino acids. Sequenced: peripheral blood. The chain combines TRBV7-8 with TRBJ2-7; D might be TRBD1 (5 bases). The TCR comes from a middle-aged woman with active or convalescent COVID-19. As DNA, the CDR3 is TGTGCCAGCAGCTTTATAGAAACAGGTGCCTACGAGCAGTACTTC. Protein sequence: CASSFIETGAYEQYF.